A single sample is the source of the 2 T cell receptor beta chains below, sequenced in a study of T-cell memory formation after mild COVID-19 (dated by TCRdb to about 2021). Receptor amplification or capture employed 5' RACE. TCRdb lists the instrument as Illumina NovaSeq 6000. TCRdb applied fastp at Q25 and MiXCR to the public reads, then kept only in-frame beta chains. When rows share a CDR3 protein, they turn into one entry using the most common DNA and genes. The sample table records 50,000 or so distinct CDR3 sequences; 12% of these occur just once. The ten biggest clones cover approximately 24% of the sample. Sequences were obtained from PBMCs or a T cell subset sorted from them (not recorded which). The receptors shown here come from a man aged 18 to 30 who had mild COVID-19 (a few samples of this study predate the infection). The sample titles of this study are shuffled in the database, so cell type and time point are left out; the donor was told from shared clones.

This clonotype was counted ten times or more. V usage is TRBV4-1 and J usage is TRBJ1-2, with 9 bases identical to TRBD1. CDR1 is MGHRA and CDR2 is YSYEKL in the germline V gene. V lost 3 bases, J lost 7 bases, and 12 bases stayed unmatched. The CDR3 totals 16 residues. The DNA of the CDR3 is TGCGCCAGCAGCCATTACCTCCGGGACAGGGAAAGTGGCTACACCTTC. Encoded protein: CASSHYLRDRESGYTF.

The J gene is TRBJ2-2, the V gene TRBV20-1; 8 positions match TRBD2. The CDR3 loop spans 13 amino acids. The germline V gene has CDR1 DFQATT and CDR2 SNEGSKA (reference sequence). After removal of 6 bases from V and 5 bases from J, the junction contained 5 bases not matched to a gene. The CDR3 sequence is CSARGGSTGELFF. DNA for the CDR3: TGCAGTGCCCGGGGGGGGAGTACCGGGGAGCTGTTTTTT.